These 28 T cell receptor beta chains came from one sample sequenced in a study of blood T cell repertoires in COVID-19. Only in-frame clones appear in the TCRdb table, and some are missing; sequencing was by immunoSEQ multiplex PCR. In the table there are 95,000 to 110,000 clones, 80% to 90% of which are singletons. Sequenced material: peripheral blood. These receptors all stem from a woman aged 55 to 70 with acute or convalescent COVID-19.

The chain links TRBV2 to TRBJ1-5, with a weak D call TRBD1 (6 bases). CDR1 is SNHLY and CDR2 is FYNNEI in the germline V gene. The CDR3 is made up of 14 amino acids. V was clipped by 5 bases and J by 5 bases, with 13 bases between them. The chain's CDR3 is CASSYGQSYQPQHF. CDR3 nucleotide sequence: TGTGCCAGCAGTTACGGACAGTCTTATCAGCCCCAGCATTTT.

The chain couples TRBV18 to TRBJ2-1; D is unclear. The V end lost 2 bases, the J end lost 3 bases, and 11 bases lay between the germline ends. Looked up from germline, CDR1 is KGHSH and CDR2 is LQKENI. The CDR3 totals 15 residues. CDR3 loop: CASSPGQVVYNEQFF. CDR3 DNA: TGTGCCAGCTCACCAGGGCAGGTCGTCTACAATGAGCAGTTCTTC.

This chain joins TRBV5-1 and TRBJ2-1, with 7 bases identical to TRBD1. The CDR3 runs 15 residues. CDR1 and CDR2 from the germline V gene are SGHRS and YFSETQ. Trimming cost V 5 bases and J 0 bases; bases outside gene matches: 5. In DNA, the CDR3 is TGCGCCAGCAGGACGGGACAGAGCTCCTACAATGAGCAGTTCTTC. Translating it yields CASRTGQSSYNEQFF.

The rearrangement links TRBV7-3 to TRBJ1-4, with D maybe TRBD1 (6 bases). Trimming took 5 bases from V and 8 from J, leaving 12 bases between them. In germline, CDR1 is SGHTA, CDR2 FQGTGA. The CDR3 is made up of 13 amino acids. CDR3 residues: CASSPGVGEKLFF. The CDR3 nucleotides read TGTGCCAGCAGCCCAGGGGTTGGGGAAAAACTGTTTTTT. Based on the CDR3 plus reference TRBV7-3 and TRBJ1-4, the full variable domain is GAGVSQTPSNKVTEKGKYVELRCDPISGHTALYWYRQSLGQGPEFLIYFQGTGAADDSGLPNDRFFAVRPEGSVSTLKIQRTERGDSAVYLCASSPGVGEKLFFGSGTQLSVL.

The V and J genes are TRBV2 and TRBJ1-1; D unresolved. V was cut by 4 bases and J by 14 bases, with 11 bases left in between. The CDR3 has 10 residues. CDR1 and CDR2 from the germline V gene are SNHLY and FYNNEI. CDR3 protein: CASSGATMFF. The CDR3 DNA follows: TGTGCCAGCAGTGGCGCCACGATGTTCTTT.

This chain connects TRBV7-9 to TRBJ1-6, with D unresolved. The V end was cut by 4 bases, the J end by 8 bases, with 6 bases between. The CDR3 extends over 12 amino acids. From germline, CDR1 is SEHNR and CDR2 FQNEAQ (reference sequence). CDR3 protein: CASSSGDSPLHF. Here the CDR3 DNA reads TGTGCCAGCAGCTCTGGAGATTCACCCCTCCACTTT.

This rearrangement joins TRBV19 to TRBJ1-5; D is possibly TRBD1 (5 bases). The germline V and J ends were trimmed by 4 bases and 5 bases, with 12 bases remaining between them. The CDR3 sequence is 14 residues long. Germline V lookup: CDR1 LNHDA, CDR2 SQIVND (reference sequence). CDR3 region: CASSTRQRYQPQHF. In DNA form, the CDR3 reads TGTGCCAGTAGTACCCGACAGAGGTATCAGCCCCAGCATTTT.

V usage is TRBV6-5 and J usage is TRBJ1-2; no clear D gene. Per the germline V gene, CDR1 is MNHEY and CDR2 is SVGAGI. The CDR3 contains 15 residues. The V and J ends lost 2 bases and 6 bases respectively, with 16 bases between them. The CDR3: CASSYNLLDSDGYTF. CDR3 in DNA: TGTGCCAGCAGTTACAACCTACTAGACTCGGATGGCTACACCTTC.

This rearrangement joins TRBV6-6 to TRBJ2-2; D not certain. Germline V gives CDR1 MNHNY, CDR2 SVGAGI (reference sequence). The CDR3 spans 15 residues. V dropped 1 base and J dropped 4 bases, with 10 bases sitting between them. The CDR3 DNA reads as TGTGCCAGCAGTTACTGGAGTAGCTCCACCGGGGAGCTGTTTTTT. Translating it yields CASSYWSSSTGELFF.

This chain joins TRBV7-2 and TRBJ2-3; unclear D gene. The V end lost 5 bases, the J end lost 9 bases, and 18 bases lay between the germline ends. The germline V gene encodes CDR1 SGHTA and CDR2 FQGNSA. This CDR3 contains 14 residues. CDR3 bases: TGTGCCAGCAGCCCCCTGCCCCGTTTAGAGACGCAGTATTTT. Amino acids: CASSPLPRLETQYF.

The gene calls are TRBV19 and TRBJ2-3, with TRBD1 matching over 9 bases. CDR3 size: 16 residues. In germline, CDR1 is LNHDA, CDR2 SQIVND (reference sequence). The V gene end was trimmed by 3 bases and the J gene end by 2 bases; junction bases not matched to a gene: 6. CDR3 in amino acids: CASSILGQGFTDTQYF. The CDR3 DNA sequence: TGTGCCAGTAGTATCCTGGGACAGGGATTCACAGATACGCAGTATTTT.

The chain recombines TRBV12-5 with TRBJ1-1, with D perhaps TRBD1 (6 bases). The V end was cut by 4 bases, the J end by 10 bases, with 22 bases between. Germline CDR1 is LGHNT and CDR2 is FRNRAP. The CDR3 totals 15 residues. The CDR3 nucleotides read TGTGCTAGTGGTTCCCCGACAGGCCTAACGGGACGAGCTTTCTTT. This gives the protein CASGSPTGLTGRAFF.

The CDR3 loop reads CASRLTEYNEQFF. The CDR3 DNA sequence: TGCGCCAGCAGGCTGACAGAATACAATGAGCAGTTCTTC. The V call is TRBV10-2, the J call TRBJ2-1; a weak D match, TRBD1 (5 bases). The germline V and J ends were trimmed by 6 bases and 4 bases, with 10 bases remaining between them. The CDR3 consists of 13 residues. The V gene's germline CDR1 is WSHSY and CDR2 SAAADI.

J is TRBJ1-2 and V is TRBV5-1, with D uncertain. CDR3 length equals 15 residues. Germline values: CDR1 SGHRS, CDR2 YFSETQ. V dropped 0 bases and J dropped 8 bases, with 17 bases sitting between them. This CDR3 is CASSLAEGSAGGYTF. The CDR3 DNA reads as TGCGCCAGCAGCTTGGCCGAGGGTTCGGCCGGAGGCTACACCTTC.

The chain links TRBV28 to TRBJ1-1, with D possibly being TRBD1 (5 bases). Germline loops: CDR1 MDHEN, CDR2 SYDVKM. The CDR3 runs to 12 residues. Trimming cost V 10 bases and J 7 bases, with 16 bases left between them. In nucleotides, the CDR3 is TGTGCCACCCTGTTGGGGGGAGGTGAAGCTTTCTTT. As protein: CATLLGGGEAFF.

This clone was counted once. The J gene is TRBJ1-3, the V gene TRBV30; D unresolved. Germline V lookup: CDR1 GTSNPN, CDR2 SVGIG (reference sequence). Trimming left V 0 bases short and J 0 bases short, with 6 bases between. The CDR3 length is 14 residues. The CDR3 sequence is CAWSVSSSGNTIYF. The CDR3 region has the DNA TGTGCCTGGAGTGTGAGTAGCTCTGGAAACACCATATATTTT. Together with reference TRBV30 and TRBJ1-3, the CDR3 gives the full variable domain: SQTIHQWPATLVQPVGSPLSLECTVEGTSNPNLYWYRQAAGRGLQLLFYSVGIGQISSEVPQNLSASRPQDRQFILSSKKLLLSDSGFYLCAWSVSSSGNTIYFGEGSWLTVV.

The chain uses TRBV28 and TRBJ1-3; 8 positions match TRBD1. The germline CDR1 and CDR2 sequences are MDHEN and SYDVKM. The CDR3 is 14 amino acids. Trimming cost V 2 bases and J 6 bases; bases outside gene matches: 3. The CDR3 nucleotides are TGTGCCAGCAGTTTAGGGGACAGGCTAAACACCATATATTTT. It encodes CASSLGDRLNTIYF.

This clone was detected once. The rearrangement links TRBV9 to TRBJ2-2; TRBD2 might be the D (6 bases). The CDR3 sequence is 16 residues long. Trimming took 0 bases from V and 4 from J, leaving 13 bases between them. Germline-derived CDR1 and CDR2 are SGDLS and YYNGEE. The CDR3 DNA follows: TGTGCCAGCAGCGTAGCGCGGGACCAAGGCACCGGGGAGCTGTTTTTT. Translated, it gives CASSVARDQGTGELFF.

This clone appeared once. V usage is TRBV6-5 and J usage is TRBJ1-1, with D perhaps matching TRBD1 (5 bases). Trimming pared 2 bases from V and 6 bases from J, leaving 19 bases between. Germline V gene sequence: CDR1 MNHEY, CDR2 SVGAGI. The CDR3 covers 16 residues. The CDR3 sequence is CASSYGRQGGFAEAFF. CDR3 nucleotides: TGTGCCAGCAGTTACGGGCGGCAGGGAGGATTCGCTGAAGCTTTCTTT.

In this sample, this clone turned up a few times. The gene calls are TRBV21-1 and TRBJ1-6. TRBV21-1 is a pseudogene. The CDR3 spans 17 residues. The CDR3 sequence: CASSKKGREAFDSPLHF. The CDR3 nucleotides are TGTGCCAGCAGCAAAAAGGGAAGGGAGGCCTTCGATTCACCCCTCCACTTT.

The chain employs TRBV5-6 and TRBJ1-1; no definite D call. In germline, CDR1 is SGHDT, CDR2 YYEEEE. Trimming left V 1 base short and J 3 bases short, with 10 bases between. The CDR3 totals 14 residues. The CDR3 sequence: CASSLFPGDTEAFF. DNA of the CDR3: TGTGCCAGCAGCTTGTTTCCGGGAGACACTGAAGCTTTCTTT.

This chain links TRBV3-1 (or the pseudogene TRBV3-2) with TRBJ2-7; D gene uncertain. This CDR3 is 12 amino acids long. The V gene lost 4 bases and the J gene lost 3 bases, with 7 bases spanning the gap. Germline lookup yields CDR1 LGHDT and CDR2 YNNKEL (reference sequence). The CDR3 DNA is TGTGCCAGCAGCCCGGTTGGCTACGAGCAGTACTTC. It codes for CASSPVGYEQYF.

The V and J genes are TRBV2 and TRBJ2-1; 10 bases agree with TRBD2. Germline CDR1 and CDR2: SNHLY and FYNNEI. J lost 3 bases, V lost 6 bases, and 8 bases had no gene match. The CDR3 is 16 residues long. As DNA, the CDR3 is TGTGCCAGCAGCCGTTCCGGGACTAGCGACTACAATGAGCAGTTCTTC. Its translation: CASSRSGTSDYNEQFF.

The CDR3 nucleotides read TGTGCCAGCAGTGATGACAGGGGGCGGGAAAAACTGTTTTTT. This codes for CASSDDRGREKLFF. The J gene is TRBJ1-4, the V gene TRBV6-1, with TRBD1 matching 10 bases. The CDR3 sequence is 14 residues long. In germline, CDR1 is MNHNS, CDR2 SASEGT. V lost 3 bases, J lost 8 bases, and 3 bases stayed unmatched.

CDR3 coding DNA: TGTGCCAGCAGCGCGCTAGCGCCCATTCTCCAAGAGACCCAGTACTTC. The encoded protein is CASSALAPILQETQYF. This chain links TRBV11-3 with TRBJ2-5; a weak D match, TRBD2 (6 bases). Trimming took off 5 bases at V and 1 base at J, with 17 bases between the two ends. CDR3 length equals 16 residues. Germline V lookup: CDR1 SGHNT, CDR2 YENEEA. Together with reference TRBV11-3 and TRBJ2-5, the CDR3 gives the full variable domain: EAGVVQSPRYKIIEKKQPVAFWCNPISGHNTLYWYLQNLGQGPELLIRYENEEAVDDSQLPKDRFSAERLKGVDSTLKIQPAELGDSAVYLCASSALAPILQETQYFGPGTRLLVL.

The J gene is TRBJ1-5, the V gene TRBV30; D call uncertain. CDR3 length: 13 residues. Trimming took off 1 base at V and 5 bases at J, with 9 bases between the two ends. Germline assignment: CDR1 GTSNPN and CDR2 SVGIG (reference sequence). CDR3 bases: TGTGCCTGGAGTGACGCGCGGGATCAGCCCCAGCATTTT. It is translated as CAWSDARDQPQHF. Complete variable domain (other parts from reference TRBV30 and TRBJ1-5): SQTIHQWPATLVQPVGSPLSLECTVEGTSNPNLYWYRQAAGRGLQLLFYSVGIGQISSEVPQNLSASRPQDRQFILSSKKLLLSDSGFYLCAWSDARDQPQHFGDGTRLSIL.

As DNA, the CDR3 is TGTGCCAGTAGTAGGTTAGCGGGAGGGACCAATGAGCAGTTCTTC. Translated, it gives CASSRLAGGTNEQFF. The chain has TRBV19 and TRBJ2-1; 11 positions agree with TRBD2. Losses at the gene ends were 4 bases for V and 6 bases for J; bases not matched to a gene: 5. Germline loops: CDR1 LNHDA, CDR2 SQIVND (reference sequence). The length of the CDR3 is 15 residues.

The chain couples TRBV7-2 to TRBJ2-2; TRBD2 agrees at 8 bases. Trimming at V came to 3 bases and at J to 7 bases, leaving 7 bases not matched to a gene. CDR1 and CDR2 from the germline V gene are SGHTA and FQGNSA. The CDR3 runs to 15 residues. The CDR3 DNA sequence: TGTGCCAGCAGCTTTGCGGGAGGAGAAGTCGGGGAGCTGTTTTTT. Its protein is CASSFAGGEVGELFF.